This is a list of T cell receptor beta chains from one sample in a study of CD8 T cells in ankylosing spondylitis. TCRdb processed the 5' RACE reads anew with MiXCR; each CDR3 protein has one entry. The sample records about 39,000 distinct CDR3 sequences, 3% being singletons. What was sequenced was blood, either unsorted or a sorted T cell fraction (not recorded which). The source of these receptors is a male donor with ankylosing spondylitis or in good health (not recorded which). Each CDR3 is given with its conserved first and last residue. D genes are given only for firm matches. Part of the rows lack a size; the others show once, few, many or a class for expanded clones.

>TRBD2|many|TRBV9|TRBJ2-1
TGTGCCAGCAGCGGTAGCGGGGGGCAGTTCTTC
CASSGSGGQFF
>.|.|TRBV9|TRBJ2-2
TGTGCCAGCAGCCCTCAGCTCAGGGAGTCCACCGGGGAGCTGTTTTTT
CASSPQLRESTGELFF
>TRBD2|many|TRBV9|TRBJ2-5
TGTGCCAGCAGCCCGTCGGGACTAGCGGGGATCAAGACCCAGTACTTC
CASSPSGLAGIKTQYF
>.|many|TRBV9|TRBJ2-1
TGTGCCAGCAGCGTAGGAGGGGGGGCCTACAATGAGCAGTTCTTC
CASSVGGGAYNEQFF
>.|medium-sized|TRBV20-1|TRBJ2-5
TGCAGTGCCCGCGCGGACTACCCAAGGGAGACCCAGTACTTC
CSARADYPRETQYF
>.|many|TRBV9|TRBJ2-3
TGTGCCAGCAGCCCCGTGGGCACAGATACGCAGTATTTT
CASSPVGTDTQYF
>.|.|TRBV9|TRBJ2-2
TGTGCCAGCAGCTCTCGCCGACTGGCCACCGGGGAGCTGTTTTTT
CASSSRRLATGELFF
>TRBD1|many|TRBV9|TRBJ2-1
TGTGCCAGCAGCATAGGACAGGGGGCGTCCAATGAGCAGTTCTTC
CASSIGQGASNEQFF
>TRBD1|many|TRBV9|TRBJ2-5
TGTGCCAGCAGCGTTGCTCCCGGGACAGACGGGACCCAGTACTTC
CASSVAPGTDGTQYF
>.|many|TRBV9|TRBJ2-5
TGTGCCAGCAGCGTAGGTCCCAGGGAAGAGACCCAGTACTTC
CASSVGPREETQYF
>.|many|TRBV9|TRBJ2-1
TGTGCCAGCAGCGTAGACTGGCGGAACTACAATGAGCAGTTCTTC
CASSVDWRNYNEQFF
>.|many|TRBV7-3|TRBJ1-5
TGTGCCAGCAGCTTAACGTCCACAGGGTATAGGGAGAGCAATCAGCCCCAGCATTTT
CASSLTSTGYRESNQPQHF
>.|many|TRBV9|TRBJ2-3
TGTGCCAGCAGCGTAGCCTGGATGGACACAGATACGCAGTATTTT
CASSVAWMDTDTQYF
>TRBD2|many|TRBV9|TRBJ2-1
TGTGCCAGCAGCGCAGGCCGGACTAGCGGGGGTAACTCCTACAATGAGCAGTTCTTC
CASSAGRTSGGNSYNEQFF
>TRBD1|many|TRBV9|TRBJ2-5
TGTGCCAGCAGCGCCGACAGGGGGCTTCAAGAGACCCAGTACTTC
CASSADRGLQETQYF
>.|.|TRBV9|TRBJ1-1
TGTGCCAGCAGCGTTGAAGTCGAGGCCACTGAAGCTTTCTTT
CASSVEVEATEAFF
>.|many|TRBV9|TRBJ2-2
TGTGCCAGCAGCGTAGATATCGGGGAGCTGTTTTTT
CASSVDIGELFF
>.|many|TRBV9|TRBJ2-3
TGTGCCAGCAGCGTAGTGGGACTGCCTCCAGATACGCAGTATTTT
CASSVVGLPPDTQYF
>.|many|TRBV9|TRBJ2-1
TGTGCCAGCAGCGTAGGTTTGATCCGACGGGGCAATGAGCAGTTCTTC
CASSVGLIRRGNEQFF
>.|many|TRBV9|TRBJ1-3
TGTGCCAGCAGCGTATCCGGGACACAAGGAAACACCATATATTTT
CASSVSGTQGNTIYF
>.|many|TRBV9|TRBJ2-3
TGTGCCAGCAGCGCCCGACTAGAATCCACAGATACGCAGTATTTT
CASSARLESTDTQYF
>TRBD2|many|TRBV9|TRBJ2-5
TGTGCCAGCAGCGTAGCCACTAGCGGGGGGTACCAAGAGACCCAGTACTTC
CASSVATSGGYQETQYF
>.|many|TRBV9|TRBJ1-2
TGTGCCAGCAGCATGGGACCGCGGGGTGGCTACACCTTC
CASSMGPRGGYTF
>.|.|TRBV5-5|TRBJ2-1
TGTGCCAGCAGCTCGCTTGCGGGGTGGGGCAATGAGCAGTTCTTC
CASSSLAGWGNEQFF
>TRBD1|many|TRBV9|TRBJ2-2
TGTGCCAGCAGCCCCCGGGACAGGGGTTTCACCGGGGAGCTGTTTTTT
CASSPRDRGFTGELFF
>.|few|TRBV9|TRBJ2-3
TGTGCCAGCAGCGTAGGGGTTAGCGCCCGCACAGATACGCAGTATTTT
CASSVGVSARTDTQYF
>.|.|TRBV9|TRBJ2-3
TGTGCCAGCAGCGTAGGCAGGGATACGCAGTATTTT
CASSVGRDTQYF
>TRBD1|many|TRBV9|TRBJ2-6
TGTGCCAGCAGCGTAGGCGGACAGGGAAGCTCTGGGGCCAACGTCCTGACTTTC
CASSVGGQGSSGANVLTF
>TRBD1|many|TRBV9|TRBJ1-2
TGTGCCAGCAGCCCAGACAGGGGGACCTATGGCTACACCTTC
CASSPDRGTYGYTF
>.|many|TRBV9|TRBJ2-3
TGTGCCAGCAGCGTAGATCCGGGAGTAGGTCCTGATACGCAGTATTTT
CASSVDPGVGPDTQYF
>.|few|TRBV9|TRBJ2-3
TGTGCCAGCACGGCGCCACGCACAGATACGCAGTATTTT
CASTAPRTDTQYF
>TRBD1|many|TRBV9|TRBJ2-3
TGTGCCAGCAGCGCCGGGACAGGCACAGATACGCAGTATTTT
CASSAGTGTDTQYF
>.|many|TRBV9|TRBJ2-2
TGTGCCAGCAGCGTACCCGCGTCCTCCACCGGGGAGCTGTTTTTT
CASSVPASSTGELFF
>.|many|TRBV9|TRBJ2-1
TGTGCCAGCAGCCCTAGTATGGGGCGGTCCTACAATGAGCAGTTCTTC
CASSPSMGRSYNEQFF
>.|many|TRBV9|TRBJ2-3
TGTGCCAGCAGCCCCCGTCCATCGGTAGGCAGGGCTACAGATACGCAGTATTTT
CASSPRPSVGRATDTQYF
>TRBD1|many|TRBV9|TRBJ1-4
TGTGCCAGCAGCACTAGGACAGGGGGAGATGAAAAACTGTTTTTT
CASSTRTGGDEKLFF
>.|many|TRBV9|TRBJ1-2
TGTGCCAGCAGCGTAGCCTTGGTGGTCAGGGGAAATACCTACACCTTC
CASSVALVVRGNTYTF
>.|many|TRBV9|TRBJ2-1
TGTGCCAGCAGCGTAGCTCTGAGCTACAATGAGCAGTTCTTC
CASSVALSYNEQFF
>.|medium-sized|TRBV21-1|TRBJ2-2
TGTGCCAGCAGCAAATATCCCCAAACTGGCCAGGGGGGCACCGGGGAGCTGTTTTTT
CASSKYPQTGQGGTGELFF
>.|.|TRBV9|TRBJ2-3
TGTGCCAGCAGCCTAAGCGCAGATACGCAGTATTTT
CASSLSADTQYF
>.|many|TRBV9|TRBJ1-6
TGTGCCAGCAGCTACCTCCCAGGGGATTCACCCCTCCACTTT
CASSYLPGDSPLHF
>.|many|TRBV9|TRBJ1-5
TGTGCCAGCAGCGCCGGGACGCGCAATCAGCCCCAGCATTTT
CASSAGTRNQPQHF
>.|many|TRBV9|TRBJ2-5
TGTGCCAGCAGCGTCACAGGGAGGGAGACCCAGTACTTC
CASSVTGRETQYF
>.|many|TRBV9|TRBJ2-5
TGTGCCAGCAGCGGAGGGGGAGGGAGGTTCCAAGAGACCCAGTACTTC
CASSGGGGRFQETQYF
>TRBD1|many|TRBV9|TRBJ2-3
TGTGCCAGCAGCGTACGGGACAGTAAGGCAGATACGCAGTATTTT
CASSVRDSKADTQYF
>TRBD2|many|TRBV9|TRBJ2-3
TGTGCCAGCAGCGTGGCTAGCGGGAGGCCTAGCACAGATACGCAGTATTTT
CASSVASGRPSTDTQYF
>.|few|TRBV12-2|TRBJ2-1
TGTGCAAGTCGATCCGGGACTAGATGTGAGCAGTTCTTC
CASRSGTRCEQFF
>.|many|TRBV9|TRBJ2-1
TGTGCCAGCAGCGGGAGTGCGATTGAGCAGTTCTTC
CASSGSAIEQFF
>.|many|TRBV9|TRBJ2-3
TGTGCCAGCAGCGTAGTGGGTGTGGGGGATACGCAGTATTTT
CASSVVGVGDTQYF
>TRBD1|many|TRBV9|TRBJ2-3
TGTGCCAGCAGCGTTTCCGGGACAGGGATGGCAGATACGCAGTATTTT
CASSVSGTGMADTQYF
>TRBD2|few|TRBV9|TRBJ2-3
TGTGCCAGCAGCGTAGCGGGGGGTTCCCTCACAGATACGCAGTATTTT
CASSVAGGSLTDTQYF
>.|many|TRBV9|TRBJ2-1
TGTGCCAGCAGCGGAGGGGGCGGGAGCTTTTACAATGAGCAGTTCTTC
CASSGGGGSFYNEQFF
>.|many|TRBV9|TRBJ2-5
TGTGCCAGCAGCACCGGACAGCCCCAAGAGACCCAGTACTTC
CASSTGQPQETQYF
>TRBD2|many|TRBV9|TRBJ2-5
TGTGCCAGCAGCGTAACGACTAGCGGGAGGTCCGGGGAGACCCAGTACTTC
CASSVTTSGRSGETQYF
>.|many|TRBV9|TRBJ2-3
TGTGCCAGCAGCGTAGGTAATGGTGGGGTTTTCACAGATACGCAGTATTTT
CASSVGNGGVFTDTQYF
>.|few|TRBV9|TRBJ2-3
TGTGCCAGCAGCCTATTACCTCCGGGACCGAGCACAGATACGCAGTATTTT
CASSLLPPGPSTDTQYF
>.|many|TRBV9|TRBJ1-5
TGTGCCAGCAGCGTAGGGGGGGGCGTAGGACAGCCCCAGCATTTT
CASSVGGGVGQPQHF
>.|few|TRBV9|TRBJ2-5
TGTGCCAGCAGCTCGGGGCGTGGGGAGACCCAGTACTTC
CASSSGRGETQYF
>TRBD1|many|TRBV9|TRBJ1-2
TGTGCCAGCAGCGGCCACGGGACAGTCAATCACTATGGCTACACCTTC
CASSGHGTVNHYGYTF
>.|.|TRBV9|TRBJ2-1
TGTGCCAGCAGCGTGGGAACAGCCCCTAATGGGCAGTTCTTC
CASSVGTAPNGQFF